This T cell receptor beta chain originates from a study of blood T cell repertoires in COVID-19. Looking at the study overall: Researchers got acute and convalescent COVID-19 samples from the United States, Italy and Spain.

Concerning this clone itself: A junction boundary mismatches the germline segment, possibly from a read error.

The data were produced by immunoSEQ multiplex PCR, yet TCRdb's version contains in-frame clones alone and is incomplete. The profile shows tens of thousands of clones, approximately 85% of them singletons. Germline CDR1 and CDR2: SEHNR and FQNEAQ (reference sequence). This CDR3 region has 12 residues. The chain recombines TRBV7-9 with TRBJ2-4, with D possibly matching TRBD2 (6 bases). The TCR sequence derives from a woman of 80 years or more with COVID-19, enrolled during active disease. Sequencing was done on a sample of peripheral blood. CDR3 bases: TGTGCCAGCAGCTTAGGCCCGGGTTCGGGGGAATTC. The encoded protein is CASSLGPGSGEF.